This T cell receptor beta chain came from a study of PD-1 blockade in classical Hodgkin lymphoma. Overall study context: The nivolumab dose that patients received was 3 mg/kg, given intravenously every 2 weeks. Study-wide results and caveats: The CD4+ diversity rise by C4D1 was clearest in complete responders. For complete responders, baseline diversity was comparable to that of newly diagnosed patients.

In the case of this clone: Its antigen is still unknown.

CDR1 MNHEY and CDR2 SMNVEV come from the germline V gene (reference sequence). This CDR3 spans 12 amino acids. Trimming shortened V by 3 bases and J by 6 bases, and 6 bases separated the two germline ends. Profiled with immunoSEQ multiplex PCR; TCRdb holds only in-frame clones, not every one. Of approximately 20,000 clones detected, around 80% appear once; the ten largest clones hold about 15%. In every patient, relapse followed autologous stem cell transplantation, while exposure to brentuximab vedotin differed. The rearrangement links TRBV27 to TRBJ2-4; no clear D. The TCR sequence derives from a human donor with classical Hodgkin lymphoma. The sequenced sample was peripheral blood mononuclear cells (PBMCs), obtained before the second cycle of nivolumab. The CDR3 spells CASSFPGNIQYF. The CDR3 DNA sequence: TGTGCCAGCAGTTTTCCGGGAAACATTCAGTACTTC.